This paragraph covers one TCR beta chain sequence. The junction differs from germline at one of its ends, possibly a read error. The germline V gene has CDR1 SGHTA and CDR2 FQGTGA. This CDR3 has 16 residues. The data originate from a study of blood T cell repertoires in COVID-19. Per the original data handling: Quantification of nucleated cells was approximated via reference gene primer amplification. Repertoires were generated with immunoSEQ multiplex PCR, while TCRdb's copy carries only in-frame clones and drops some. V and J calls plus clone size are reproduced from that table; the DNA served to infer D and trimming. The table shows some 250,000 clones, with around 88% occurring only once.

The sequenced sample consisted of peripheral blood. The receptor was derived from a man aged 35-49 years with active or convalescent COVID-19. The chain is built from TRBV7-3 and TRBJ2-3, with 9 bases lining up with TRBD2. Here the CDR3 reads CASSLWGTSRTDTLYF. The DNA of the CDR3 is TGTGCCAGCAGCTTATGGGGGACTAGCCGCACAGATACGCTGTATTTT.